The 3 T cell receptor beta chains in this list originate from one sample, sequenced in a study of T cell changes during pregnancy in multiple sclerosis. Profiling relied on immunoSEQ multiplex PCR, and the TCRdb table lists in-frame clones only, not all of them. The table records approximately 13,000 clones, around 90% of them present only once. The sample in question was CD8+ T cells from peripheral blood mononuclear cells, obtained after pregnancy. The receptors come from a female donor in good health, enrolled as a control in a pregnancy study.

The V and J genes are TRBV7-6 and TRBJ2-2; D might be TRBD2 (6 bases). Germline CDR1 reads SGHVS; CDR2 reads FNYEAQ. There are 14 residues in the CDR3. With 3 bases removed from V and 5 bases from J, the gap between germline ends came to 10 bases. In nucleotides, the CDR3 is TGTGCCAGCAGCTTCGGGGGAAGGACCGGGGAGCTGTTTTTT. It translates to CASSFGGRTGELFF.

The chain recombines TRBV11-3 with TRBJ2-7; 9 bases fit TRBD1. The CDR3 contains 15 residues. Germline CDR1 reads SGHNT; CDR2 reads YENEEA. The V gene end was trimmed by 3 bases and the J gene end by 3 bases; junction bases not matched to a gene: 6. CDR3 sequence reads: CASSLNPGQGYEQYF. The CDR3 DNA sequence: TGTGCCAGCAGCTTGAATCCGGGACAGGGCTACGAGCAGTACTTC.

This chain joins TRBV28 and TRBJ1-1, with 8 positions matching TRBD1. Germline V gene lookup returns CDR1 MDHEN and CDR2 SYDVKM. With 5 bases clipped from V and 5 bases from J, the junction kept 7 bases outside the gene matches. The CDR3 is 14 residues long. CDR3 sequence reads: CASSAPRGRTEAFF. CDR3 nucleotide sequence: TGTGCCAGCAGTGCCCCCAGGGGGCGTACTGAAGCTTTCTTT.